The sequence of this T cell receptor (beta chain) was determined in a study of T-cell memory formation after mild COVID-19. Each CDR3 protein gets one entry after TCRdb re-called the 5' RACE reads with MiXCR. The sample shows around 90,000 distinct CDR3 sequences, about 12% of them seen only once. Germline CDR1 reads LNHNV; CDR2 reads YYDKDF (reference sequence). This CDR3 has 17 amino acids. Trimming stripped 5 bases from V and 0 bases from J, with 18 bases between. Ten or more counts support this clonotype. The receptor's source is an adult woman who had mild COVID-19 (a few samples of this study predate the infection). Cell type and time point are not known. The sequencing input was PBMCs or a T cell subset sorted from them (not recorded which). The V and J genes are TRBV15 and TRBJ2-3; D possibly corresponds to TRBD1 (6 bases). CDR3 region: CATSPQGLATSTDTQYF. The CDR3 nucleotides are TGTGCCACCAGCCCTCAGGGGTTAGCGACTAGCACAGATACGCAGTATTTT.